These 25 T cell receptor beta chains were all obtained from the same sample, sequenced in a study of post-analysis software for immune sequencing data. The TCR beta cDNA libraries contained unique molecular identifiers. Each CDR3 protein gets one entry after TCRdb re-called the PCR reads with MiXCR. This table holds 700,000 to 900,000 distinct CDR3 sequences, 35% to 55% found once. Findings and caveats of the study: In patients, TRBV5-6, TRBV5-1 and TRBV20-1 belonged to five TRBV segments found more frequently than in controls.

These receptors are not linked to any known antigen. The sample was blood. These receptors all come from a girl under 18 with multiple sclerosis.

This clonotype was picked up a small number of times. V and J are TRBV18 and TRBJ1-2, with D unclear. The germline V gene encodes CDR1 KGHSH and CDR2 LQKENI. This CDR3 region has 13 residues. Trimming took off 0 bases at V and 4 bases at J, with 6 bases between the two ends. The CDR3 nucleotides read TGTGCCAGCTCACCACCTGGGATCTATGGCTACACCTTC. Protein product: CASSPPGIYGYTF.

CDR3 residues: CASSQDLSDGLFF. CDR3 nucleotide sequence: TGCGCCAGCAGCCAAGATCTCTCCGACGGACTGTTTTTT. V is TRBV4-1 and J is TRBJ1-4; no reliable D call. Per germline, CDR1 MGHRA and CDR2 YSYEKL. This CDR3 comprises 13 residues. V gave up 0 bases and J gave up 13 bases, with 12 bases separating them.

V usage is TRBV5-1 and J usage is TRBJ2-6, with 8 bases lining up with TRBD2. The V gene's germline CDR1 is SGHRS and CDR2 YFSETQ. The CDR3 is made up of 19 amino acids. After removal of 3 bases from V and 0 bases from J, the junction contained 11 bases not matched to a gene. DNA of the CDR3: TGCGCCAGCAGCTCGGGAGGGGTTTTGGCTAACTCTGGGGCCAACGTCCTGACTTTC. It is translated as CASSSGGVLANSGANVLTF.

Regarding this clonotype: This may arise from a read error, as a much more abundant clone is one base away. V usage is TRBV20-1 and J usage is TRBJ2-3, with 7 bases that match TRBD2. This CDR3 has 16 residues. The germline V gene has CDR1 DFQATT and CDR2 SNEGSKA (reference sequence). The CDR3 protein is CSTRDYSAGEADTQYF. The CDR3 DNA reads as TGCAGTACTAGAGATTATTCGGCGGGAGAGGCAGATACGCAGTATTTT.

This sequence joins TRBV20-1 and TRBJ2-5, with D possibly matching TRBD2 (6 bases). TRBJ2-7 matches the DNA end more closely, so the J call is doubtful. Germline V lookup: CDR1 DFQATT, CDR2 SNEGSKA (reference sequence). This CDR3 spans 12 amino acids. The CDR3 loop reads CSARGQGGEQYF. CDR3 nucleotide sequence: TGCAGTGCTAGAGGCCAGGGAGGCGAGCAGTACTTC.

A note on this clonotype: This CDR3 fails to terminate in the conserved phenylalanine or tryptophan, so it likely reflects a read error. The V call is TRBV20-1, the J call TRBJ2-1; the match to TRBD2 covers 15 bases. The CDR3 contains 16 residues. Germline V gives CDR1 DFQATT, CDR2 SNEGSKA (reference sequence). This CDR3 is CSTRVGGTSGRHEQFV. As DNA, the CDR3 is TGCAGTACTAGAGTGGGGGGGACTAGCGGGAGGCACGAGCAGTTCGTC.

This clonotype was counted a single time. CDR3 residues: CASSLGGGLAGRPYNEQFF. In nucleotides, the CDR3 is TGTGCCAGCAGCTTAGGAGGGGGACTAGCGGGACGGCCCTACAATGAGCAGTTCTTC. V and J are TRBV7-6 and TRBJ2-1, with 13 bases lining up with TRBD2. Unmatched junction bases numbered 8, after V lost 1 base and J lost 2 bases. The germline CDR1 and CDR2 sequences are SGHVS and FNYEAQ. The CDR3 consists of 19 residues.

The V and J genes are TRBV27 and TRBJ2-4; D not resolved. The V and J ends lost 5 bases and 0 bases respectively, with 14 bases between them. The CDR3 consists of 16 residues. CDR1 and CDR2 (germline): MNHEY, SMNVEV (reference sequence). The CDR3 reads CASSPRSQRAKNIQYF. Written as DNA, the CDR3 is TGTGCCAGCAGTCCCAGATCGCAGAGAGCCAAAAACATTCAGTACTTC.

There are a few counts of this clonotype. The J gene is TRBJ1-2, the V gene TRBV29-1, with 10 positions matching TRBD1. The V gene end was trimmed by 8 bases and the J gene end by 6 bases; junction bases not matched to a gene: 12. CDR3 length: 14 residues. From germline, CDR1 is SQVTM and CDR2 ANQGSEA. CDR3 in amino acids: CSTRSTGTGDGYTF. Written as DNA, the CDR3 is TGCAGCACTCGCTCTACCGGGACAGGGGATGGCTACACCTTC. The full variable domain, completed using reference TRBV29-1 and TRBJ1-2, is SAVISQKPSRDICQRGTSLTIQCQVDSQVTMMFWYRQQPGQSLTLIATANQGSEATYESGFVIDKFPISRPNLTFSTLTVSNMSPEDSSIYLCSTRSTGTGDGYTFGSGTRLTVV.

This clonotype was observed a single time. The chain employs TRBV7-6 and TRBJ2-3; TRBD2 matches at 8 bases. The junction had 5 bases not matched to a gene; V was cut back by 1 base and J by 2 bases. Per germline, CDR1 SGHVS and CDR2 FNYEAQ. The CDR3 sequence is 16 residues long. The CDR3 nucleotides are TGTGCCAGCAGCTTAGAAGGCGGGAGGCCCACAGATACGCAGTATTTT. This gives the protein CASSLEGGRPTDTQYF. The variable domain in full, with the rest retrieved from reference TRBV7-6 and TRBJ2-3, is GAGVSQSPRYKVTKRGQDVALRCDPISGHVSLYWYRQALGQGPEFLTYFNYEAQQDKSGLPNDRFSAERPEGSISTLTIQRTEQRDSAMYRCASSLEGGRPTDTQYFGPGTRLTVL.

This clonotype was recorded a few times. The CDR3 sequence: CATRGGRSNQPQHF. CDR3 in DNA: TGTGCCACGCGAGGAGGGCGTAGCAATCAGCCCCAGCATTTT. V gene TRBV12-3 or TRBV12-4 combines with J gene TRBJ1-5; D remains unclear. V was trimmed by 10 bases and J by 0 bases, leaving 13 bases between them. The CDR3 length is 14 residues.

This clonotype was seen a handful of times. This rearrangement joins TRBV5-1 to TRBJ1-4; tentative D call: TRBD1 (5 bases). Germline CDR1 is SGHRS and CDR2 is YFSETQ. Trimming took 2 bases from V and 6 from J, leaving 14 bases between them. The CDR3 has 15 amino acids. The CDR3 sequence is CASSFSGTTHEKLFF. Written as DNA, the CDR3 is TGCGCCAGCAGCTTTTCCGGGACCACCCATGAAAAACTGTTTTTT.

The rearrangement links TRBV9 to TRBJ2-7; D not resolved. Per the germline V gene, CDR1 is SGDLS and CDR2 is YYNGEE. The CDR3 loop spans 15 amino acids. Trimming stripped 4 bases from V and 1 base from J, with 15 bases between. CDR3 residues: CASSPQAAPSYEQYF. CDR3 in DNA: TGTGCCAGCAGCCCTCAGGCAGCGCCATCCTACGAGCAGTACTTC.

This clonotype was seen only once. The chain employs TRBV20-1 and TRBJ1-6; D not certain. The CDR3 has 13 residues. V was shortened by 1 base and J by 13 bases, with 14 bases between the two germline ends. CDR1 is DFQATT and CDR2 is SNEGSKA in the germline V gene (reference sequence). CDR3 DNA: TGCAGTGCTAGAGTTACGGAGATAGGGCCCCTCCACTTT. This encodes CSARVTEIGPLHF.

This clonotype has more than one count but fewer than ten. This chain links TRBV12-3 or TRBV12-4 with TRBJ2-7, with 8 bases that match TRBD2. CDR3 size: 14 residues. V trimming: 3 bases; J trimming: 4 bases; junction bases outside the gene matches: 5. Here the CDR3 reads CASSFNGGGYEQYF. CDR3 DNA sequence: TGTGCCAGCAGTTTCAACGGGGGGGGTTACGAGCAGTACTTC.

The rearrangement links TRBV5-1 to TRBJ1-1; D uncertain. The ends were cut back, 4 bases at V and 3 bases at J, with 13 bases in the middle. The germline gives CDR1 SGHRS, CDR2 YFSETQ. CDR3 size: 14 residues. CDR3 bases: TGCGCCAGCAGCCTCAGACTCGGGGACACTGAAGCTTTCTTT. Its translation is CASSLRLGDTEAFF.

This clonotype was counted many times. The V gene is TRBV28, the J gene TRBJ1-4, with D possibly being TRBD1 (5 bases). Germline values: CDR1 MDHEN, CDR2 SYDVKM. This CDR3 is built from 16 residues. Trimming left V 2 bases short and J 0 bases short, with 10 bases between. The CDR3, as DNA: TGTGCCAGCAGTTTAGAGGGACCGTCAACTAATGAAAAACTGTTTTTT. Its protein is CASSLEGPSTNEKLFF.

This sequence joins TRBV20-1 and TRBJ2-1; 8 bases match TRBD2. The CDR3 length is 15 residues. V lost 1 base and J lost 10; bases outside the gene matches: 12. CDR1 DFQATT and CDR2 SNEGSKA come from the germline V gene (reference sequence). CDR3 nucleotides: TGCAGTGCTAGAGCAGGGACTAGGCCATCTCCGGAGCAGTTCTTC. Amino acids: CSARAGTRPSPEQFF.

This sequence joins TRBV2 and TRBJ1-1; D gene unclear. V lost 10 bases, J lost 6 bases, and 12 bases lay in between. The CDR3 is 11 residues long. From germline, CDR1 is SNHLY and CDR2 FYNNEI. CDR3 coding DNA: TGTGCCATCCCGGGAGTTTCTGAAGCTTTCTTT. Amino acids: CAIPGVSEAFF.

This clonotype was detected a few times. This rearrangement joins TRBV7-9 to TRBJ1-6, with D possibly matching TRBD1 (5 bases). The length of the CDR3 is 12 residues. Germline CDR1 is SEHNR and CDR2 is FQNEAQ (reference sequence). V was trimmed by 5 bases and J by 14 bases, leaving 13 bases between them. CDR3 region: CASSPEGATLHF. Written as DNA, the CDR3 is TGTGCCAGCAGCCCGGAAGGGGCTACCCTCCACTTT.

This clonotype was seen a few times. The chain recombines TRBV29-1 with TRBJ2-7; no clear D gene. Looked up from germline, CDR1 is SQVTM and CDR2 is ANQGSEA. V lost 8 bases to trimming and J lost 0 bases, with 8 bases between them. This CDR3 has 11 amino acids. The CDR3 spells CSTKSSYEQYF. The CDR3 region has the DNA TGCAGCACAAAGAGCTCCTACGAGCAGTACTTC.

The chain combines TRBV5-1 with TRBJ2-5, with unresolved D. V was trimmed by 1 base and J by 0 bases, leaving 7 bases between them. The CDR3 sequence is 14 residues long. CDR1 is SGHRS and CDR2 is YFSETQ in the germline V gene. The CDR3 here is CASSLNGNQETQYF. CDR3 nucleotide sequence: TGCGCCAGCAGCTTGAATGGGAACCAAGAGACCCAGTACTTC.

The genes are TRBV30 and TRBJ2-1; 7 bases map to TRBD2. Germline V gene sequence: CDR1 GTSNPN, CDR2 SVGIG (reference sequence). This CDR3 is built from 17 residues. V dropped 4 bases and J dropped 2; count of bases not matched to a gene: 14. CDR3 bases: TGTGCCTGGATGTTGGGACTGAGCGGGATCCCCTACAATGAGCAGTTCTTC. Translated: CAWMLGLSGIPYNEQFF.

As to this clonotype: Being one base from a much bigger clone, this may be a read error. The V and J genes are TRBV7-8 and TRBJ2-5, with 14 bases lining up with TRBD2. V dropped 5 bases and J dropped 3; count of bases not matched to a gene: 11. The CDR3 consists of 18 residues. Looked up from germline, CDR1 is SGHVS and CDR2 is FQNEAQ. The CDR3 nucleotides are TGTGCCAGCAGCCTCAGACTAGCGGGAGGGCCGTTGAAAGAGACCCAGTACTTC. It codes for CASSLRLAGGPLKETQYF.

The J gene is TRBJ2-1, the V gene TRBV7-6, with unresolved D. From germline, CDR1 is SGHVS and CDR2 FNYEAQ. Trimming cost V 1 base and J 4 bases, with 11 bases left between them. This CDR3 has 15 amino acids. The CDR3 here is CASSLDSSMYNEQFF. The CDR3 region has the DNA TGTGCCAGCAGCTTAGACTCCTCAATGTACAATGAGCAGTTCTTC.